This entry is about one T cell receptor beta chain. The germline V gene encodes CDR1 DFQATT and CDR2 SNEGSKA (reference sequence). The CDR3 is made up of 13 amino acids. Trimming cost V 6 bases and J 3 bases; bases outside gene matches: 7. The data belong to a study of T cells after yellow fever vaccination. MiXCR, run by TCRdb on the 5' RACE reads, gives a single entry per CDR3 protein. The sample shows a few hundred thousand distinct CDR3 sequences, less than 20% of them seen only once. Material: PBMCs, obtained 5 days after the first yellow fever vaccination. The chain couples TRBV20-1 to TRBJ2-7, with 8 bases matching TRBD1. This TCR came from a man between 18 and 29 years old who received the YFV17D yellow fever vaccine. CDR3 protein: CSAPRTGHYEQYF. CDR3 sequence (DNA): TGCAGTGCCCCGCGGACAGGGCACTACGAGCAGTACTTC.